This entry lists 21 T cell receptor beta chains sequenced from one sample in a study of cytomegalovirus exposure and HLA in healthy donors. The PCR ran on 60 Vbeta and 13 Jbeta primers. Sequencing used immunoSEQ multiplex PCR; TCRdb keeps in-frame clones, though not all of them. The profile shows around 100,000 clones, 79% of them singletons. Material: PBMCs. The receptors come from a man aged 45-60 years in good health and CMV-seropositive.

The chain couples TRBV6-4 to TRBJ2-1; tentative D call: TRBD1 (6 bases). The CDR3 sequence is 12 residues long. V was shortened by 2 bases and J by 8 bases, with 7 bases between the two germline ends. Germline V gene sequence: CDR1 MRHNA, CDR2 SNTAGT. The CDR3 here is CASSDEGDEQFF. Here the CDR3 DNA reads TGTGCCAGCAGTGACGAGGGGGATGAGCAGTTCTTC.

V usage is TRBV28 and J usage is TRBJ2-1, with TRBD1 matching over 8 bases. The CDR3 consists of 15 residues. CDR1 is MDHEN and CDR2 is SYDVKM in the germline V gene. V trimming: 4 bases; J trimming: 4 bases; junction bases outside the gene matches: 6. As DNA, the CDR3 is TGTGCCAGCAGTTCGAATACAGGGGGGTACAATGAGCAGTTCTTC. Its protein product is CASSSNTGGYNEQFF.

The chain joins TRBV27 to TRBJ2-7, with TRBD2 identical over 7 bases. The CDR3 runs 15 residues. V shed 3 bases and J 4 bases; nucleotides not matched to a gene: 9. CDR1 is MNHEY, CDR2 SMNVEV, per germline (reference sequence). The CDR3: CASSFAGVAGYEQYF. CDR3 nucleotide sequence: TGTGCCAGCAGTTTTGCGGGAGTAGCTGGGTACGAGCAGTACTTC.

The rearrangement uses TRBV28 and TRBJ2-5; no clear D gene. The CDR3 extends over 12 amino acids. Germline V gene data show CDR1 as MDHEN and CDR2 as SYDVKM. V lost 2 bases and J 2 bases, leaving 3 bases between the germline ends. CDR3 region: CASSLQQETQYF. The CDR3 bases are TGTGCCAGCAGTTTACAGCAAGAGACCCAGTACTTC.

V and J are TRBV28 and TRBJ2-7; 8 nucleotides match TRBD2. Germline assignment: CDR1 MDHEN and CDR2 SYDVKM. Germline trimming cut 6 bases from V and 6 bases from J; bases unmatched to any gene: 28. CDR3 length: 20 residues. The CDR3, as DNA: TGTGCCAGCAGCACCCTCGGACAGCAATTCAGACTAGCGAGGGGGGTCGAGCAGTACTTC. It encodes CASSTLGQQFRLARGVEQYF.

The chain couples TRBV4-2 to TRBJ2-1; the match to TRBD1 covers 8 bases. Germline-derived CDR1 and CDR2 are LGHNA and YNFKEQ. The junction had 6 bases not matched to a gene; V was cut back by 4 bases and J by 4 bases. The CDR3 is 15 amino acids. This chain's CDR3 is CASSPGQGPYNEQFF. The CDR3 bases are TGTGCCAGCAGCCCCGGACAGGGACCGTACAATGAGCAGTTCTTC.

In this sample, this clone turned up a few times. CDR3 nucleotides: TGTGCCATCAGTGAGTCAGTGGGGGGGGGACCCTCTGAGCAGTTCTTC. Protein product: CAISESVGGGPSEQFF. The J gene is TRBJ2-1, the V gene TRBV10-3; the match to TRBD2 covers 7 bases. This CDR3 is 16 amino acids long. In germline, CDR1 is ENHRY, CDR2 SYGVKD. V dropped 0 bases and J dropped 9; count of bases not matched to a gene: 11.

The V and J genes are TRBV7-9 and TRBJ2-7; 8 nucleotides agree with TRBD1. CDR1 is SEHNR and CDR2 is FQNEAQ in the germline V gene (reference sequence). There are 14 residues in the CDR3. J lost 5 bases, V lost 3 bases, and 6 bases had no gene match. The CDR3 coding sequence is TGTGCCAGCAGCTTTAGTCAGGGGGCCCACGAGCAGTACTTC. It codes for CASSFSQGAHEQYF.

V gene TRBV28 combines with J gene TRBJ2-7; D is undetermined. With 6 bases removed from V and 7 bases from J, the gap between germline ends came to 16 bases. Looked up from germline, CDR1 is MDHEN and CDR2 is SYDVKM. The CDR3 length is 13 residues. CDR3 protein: CASSPPHLGEQYF. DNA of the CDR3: TGTGCCAGCAGCCCCCCCCACCTAGGAGAGCAGTACTTC. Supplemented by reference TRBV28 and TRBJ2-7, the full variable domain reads DVKVTQSSRYLVKRTGEKVFLECVQDMDHENMFWYRQDPGLGLRLIYFSYDVKMKEKGDIPEGYSVSREKKERFSLILESASTNQTSMYLCASSPPHLGEQYFGPGTRLTVT.

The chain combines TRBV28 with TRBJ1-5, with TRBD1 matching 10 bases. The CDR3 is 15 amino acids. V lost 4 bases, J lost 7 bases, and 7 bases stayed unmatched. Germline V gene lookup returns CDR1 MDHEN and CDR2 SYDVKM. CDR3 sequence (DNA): TGTGCCAGCAGTTCCGGGACAGGGGTCCGGCAGCCCCAGCATTTT. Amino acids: CASSSGTGVRQPQHF.

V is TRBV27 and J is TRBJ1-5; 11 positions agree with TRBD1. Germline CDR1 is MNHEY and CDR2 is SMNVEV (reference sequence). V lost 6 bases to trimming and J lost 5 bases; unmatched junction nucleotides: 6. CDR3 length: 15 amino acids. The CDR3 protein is CASSPGQGAYQPQHF. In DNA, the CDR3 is TGTGCCAGCAGCCCTGGACAGGGGGCATATCAGCCCCAGCATTTT.

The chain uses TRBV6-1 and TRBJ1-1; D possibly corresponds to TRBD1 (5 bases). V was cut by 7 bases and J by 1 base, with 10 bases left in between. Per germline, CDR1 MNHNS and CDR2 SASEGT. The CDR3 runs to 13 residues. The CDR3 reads CASTETANTEAFF. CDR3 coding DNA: TGTGCCAGCACCGAGACAGCGAACACTGAAGCTTTCTTT.

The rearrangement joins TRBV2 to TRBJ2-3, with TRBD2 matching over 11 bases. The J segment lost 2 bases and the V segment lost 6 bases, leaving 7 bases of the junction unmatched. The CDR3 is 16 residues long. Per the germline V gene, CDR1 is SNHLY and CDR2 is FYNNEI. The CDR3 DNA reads TGTGCCAGCAGCCCAGAGGGACTAGCGGCCACAGATACGCAGTATTTT. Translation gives CASSPEGLAATDTQYF.

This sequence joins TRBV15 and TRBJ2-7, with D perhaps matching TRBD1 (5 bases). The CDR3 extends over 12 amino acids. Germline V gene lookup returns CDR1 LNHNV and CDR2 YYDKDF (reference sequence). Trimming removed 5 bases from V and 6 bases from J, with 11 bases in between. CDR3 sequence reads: CATSLDRGEQYF. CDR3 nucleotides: TGTGCCACCAGCCTTGACAGAGGCGAGCAGTACTTC.

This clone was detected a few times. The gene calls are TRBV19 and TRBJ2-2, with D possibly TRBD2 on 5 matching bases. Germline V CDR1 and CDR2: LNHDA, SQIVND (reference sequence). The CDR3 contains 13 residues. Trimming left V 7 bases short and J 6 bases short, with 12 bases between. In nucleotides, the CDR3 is TGTGCCAGTACCCGGGAATCTGCCGGGGAGCTGTTTTTT. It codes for CASTRESAGELFF. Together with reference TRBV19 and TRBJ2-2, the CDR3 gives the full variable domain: DGGITQSPKYLFRKEGQNVTLSCEQNLNHDAMYWYRQDPGQGLRLIYYSQIVNDFQKGDIAEGYSVSREKKESFPLTVTSAQKNPTAFYLCASTRESAGELFFGEGSRLTVL.

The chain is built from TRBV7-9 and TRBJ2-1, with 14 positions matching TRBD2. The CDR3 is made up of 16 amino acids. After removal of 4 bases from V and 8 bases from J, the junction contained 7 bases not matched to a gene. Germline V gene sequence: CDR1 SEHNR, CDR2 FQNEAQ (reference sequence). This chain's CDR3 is CASSWGTSGSIYEQFF. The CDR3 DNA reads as TGTGCCAGCAGCTGGGGGACTAGCGGGAGTATCTATGAGCAGTTCTTC.

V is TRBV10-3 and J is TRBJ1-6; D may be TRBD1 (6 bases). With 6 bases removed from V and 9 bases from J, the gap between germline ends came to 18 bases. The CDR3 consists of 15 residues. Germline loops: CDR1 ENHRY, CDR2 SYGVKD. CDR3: CAISSTQGVGSPLHF. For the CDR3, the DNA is TGTGCCATCAGCTCTACACAGGGAGTCGGTTCACCCCTCCACTTT.

The DNA of the CDR3 is TGTGCCAGCAGCTCCTTCTTGACTGAAACGCGGATGAACACTGAAGCTTTCTTT. Translating it yields CASSSFLTETRMNTEAFF. V usage is TRBV5-5 and J usage is TRBJ1-1; no definite D call. Trimming took 3 bases from V and 0 from J, leaving 21 bases between them. The CDR3 extends over 18 amino acids. CDR1 and CDR2 from the germline V gene are SGHKS and YYEKEE (reference sequence).

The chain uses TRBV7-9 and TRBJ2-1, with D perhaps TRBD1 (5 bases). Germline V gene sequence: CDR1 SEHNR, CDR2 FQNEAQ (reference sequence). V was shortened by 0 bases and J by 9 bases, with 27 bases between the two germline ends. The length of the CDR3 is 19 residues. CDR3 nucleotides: TGTGCCAGCAGCTTAGCACGTCAGGGTATGCAGCCCCATATCAGTGAGCAGTTCTTC. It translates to CASSLARQGMQPHISEQFF.

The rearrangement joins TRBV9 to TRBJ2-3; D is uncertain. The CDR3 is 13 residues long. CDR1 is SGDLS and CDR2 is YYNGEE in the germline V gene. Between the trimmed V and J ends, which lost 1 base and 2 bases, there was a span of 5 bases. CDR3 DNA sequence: TGTGCCAGCAGCGTAACAAACACAGATACGCAGTATTTT. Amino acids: CASSVTNTDTQYF. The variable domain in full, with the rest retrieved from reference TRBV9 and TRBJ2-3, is DSGVTQTPKHLITATGQRVTLRCSPRSGDLSVYWYQQSLDQGLQFLIQYYNGEERAKGNILERFSAQQFPDLHSELNLSSLELGDSALYFCASSVTNTDTQYFGPGTRLTVL.

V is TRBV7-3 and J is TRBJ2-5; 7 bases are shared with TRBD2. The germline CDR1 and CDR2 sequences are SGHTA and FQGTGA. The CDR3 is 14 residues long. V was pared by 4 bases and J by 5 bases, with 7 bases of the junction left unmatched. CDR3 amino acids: CASSSGGSGETQYF. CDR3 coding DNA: TGTGCCAGCAGCTCCGGGGGGAGCGGGGAGACCCAGTACTTC.